A selection of T cell receptor beta chains follows, all from one sample in a study of T cell repertoires in cytomegalovirus infection. TCRdb passed the reads through MiXCR, listing each CDR3 protein once. The sample consists of just over 150,000 distinct CDR3 sequences, about 25% of them appearing once. Source material: PBMCs. The receptors were gathered from a human donor in good health (CMV status not recorded). Some clones in this sample may be carry-over from other donors' samples. Both conserved end residues are part of each CDR3. A D gene is named only where the DNA matches it firmly. Expanded clones get a size class; other rows say once, few or many, or leave the size out.

length,V,J,size,D,CDR3,DNA
14,TRBV6-1,TRBJ2-7,many,-,CASSEGHNTYEQYF,TGTGCCAGCAGTGAAGGGCACAACACCTACGAGCAGTACTTC
16,TRBV7-2,TRBJ2-1,many,-,CASSLASSGTSNEQFF,TGCGCCAGCAGCTTAGCGAGTAGCGGCACCTCCAATGAGCAGTTCTTC
14,TRBV27,TRBJ2-7,few,TRBD1,CASSNWDRGYEQYF,TGTGCCAGCAGCAATTGGGACAGGGGATACGAGCAGTACTTC
18,TRBV20-1,TRBJ2-5,few,TRBD2,CSANPLLAGGFGQETQYF,TGCAGTGCTAACCCCTTACTAGCGGGGGGGTTCGGGCAAGAGACCCAGTACTTC
15,TRBV3-1,TRBJ2-1,few,-,CASSQVGGSNNEQFF,TGTGCCAGCAGCCAAGTCGGCGGGTCTAACAATGAGCAGTTCTTC
17,TRBV5-1,TRBJ2-2,-,TRBD1,CASSSPVQGAITGELFF,TGCGCCAGCAGCTCCCCCGTACAGGGGGCGATTACCGGGGAGCTGTTTTTT
18,TRBV7-2,TRBJ2-1,many,TRBD2,CASSLKKGLAASPREQFF,TGTGCCAGCAGCTTAAAGAAGGGACTAGCGGCCTCACCCCGGGAGCAGTTCTTC
16,TRBV7-3,TRBJ2-1,many,-,CASSLTGSSRYNEQFF,TGTGCCAGCAGCCTCACGGGCTCCTCGCGGTACAATGAGCAGTTCTTC
17,TRBV11-3,TRBJ2-4,few,-,CASSPTDRPGAKNIQYF,TGTGCCAGCAGTCCCACAGACAGGCCTGGAGCCAAAAACATTCAGTACTTC
15,TRBV6-6,TRBJ2-7,few,TRBD2,CATFQTSGSSYEQYF,TGTGCCACCTTCCAGACTAGCGGGAGTTCCTACGAGCAGTACTTC
11,TRBV27,TRBJ1-1,-,-,CASSSATEAFF,TGTGCCAGCAGTTCGGCCACTGAAGCTTTCTTT
15,TRBV7-2,TRBJ1-1,many,-,CASRIRGGVNTEAFF,TGTGCCAGCAGGATCCGCGGGGGGGTGAACACTGAAGCTTTCTTT
16,TRBV2,TRBJ2-7,few,-,CATGRATGGRGYEQYF,TGTGCCACGGGAAGGGCAACAGGAGGCCGGGGGTACGAGCAGTACTTC
14,TRBV20-1,TRBJ2-7,few,-,CSAKREDSIYEQYF,TGCAGTGCTAAACGAGAGGACTCGATTTACGAGCAGTACTTC
14,TRBV28,TRBJ2-2,-,TRBD1,CAIATGLNTGELFF,TGTGCCATCGCGACAGGGTTGAACACCGGGGAGCTGTTTTTT
17,TRBV7-2,TRBJ2-3,-,-,CASSLSSLALSTDTQYF,TGTGCCAGCAGCTTATCTTCTCTAGCGCTTAGCACAGATACGCAGTATTTT
13,TRBV20-1,TRBJ2-7,-,TRBD2,CSARGLELYEQYF,TGCAGTGCTCGGGGACTAGAGCTGTACGAGCAGTACTTC
15,TRBV7-3,TRBJ2-1,many,-,CASSLGPPLYNEQFF,TGTGCCAGCAGCCTTGGCCCCCCACTATACAATGAGCAGTTCTTC
12,TRBV19,TRBJ1-2,-,-,CASSEEGRGYTF,TGTGCCAGTAGTGAGGAGGGAAGAGGCTACACCTTC
13,TRBV18,TRBJ1-1,-,-,CASSPATNTEAFF,TGTGCCAGCTCACCAGCAACCAACACTGAAGCTTTCTTT
16,TRBV7-8,TRBJ1-1,many,-,CASSFTAPGLNTEAFF,TGTGCCAGCAGCTTTACTGCACCGGGGTTGAACACTGAAGCTTTCTTT
14,TRBV12-3/TRBV12-4,TRBJ1-2,many,-,CASSYGGHNYGYTF,TGTGCCAGCAGTTACGGGGGCCATAACTATGGCTACACCTTC
12,TRBV12-3/TRBV12-4,TRBJ2-7,many,-,CASSFPGDEQYF,TGTGCCAGCAGTTTTCCAGGGGACGAGCAGTACTTC
15,TRBV12-3/TRBV12-4,TRBJ2-3,few,-,CASTLGLGYSDTQYF,TGTGCCAGCACCCTGGGGTTGGGTTATTCAGATACGCAGTATTTT
14,TRBV28,TRBJ2-1,-,-,CASSFHRTANEQFF,TGTGCCAGCAGTTTCCACCGGACGGCGAATGAGCAGTTCTTC
14,TRBV20-1,TRBJ2-1,few,TRBD2,CSARQRGAWNEQFF,TGCAGTGCTAGGCAGCGGGGGGCCTGGAATGAGCAGTTCTTC
12,TRBV28,TRBJ2-5,-,-,CASSLLLSRQYF,TGTGCCAGCAGTTTACTCCTCTCCCGCCAGTACTTC
16,TRBV5-4,TRBJ2-3,many,-,CASSPRAIGSTDTQYF,TGTGCCAGCAGCCCAAGGGCCATCGGTAGCACAGATACGCAGTATTTT
15,TRBV28,TRBJ1-2,-,-,CASTPAEGVGYGYTF,TGTGCCAGCACCCCAGCCGAGGGGGTCGGCTATGGCTACACCTTC
16,TRBV7-2,TRBJ2-1,many,TRBD2,CASSLAAGGRYNEQFF,TGTGCCAGCAGCTTAGCGGCGGGGGGGCGGTACAATGAGCAGTTCTTC
16,TRBV27,TRBJ2-5,few,TRBD2,CASSPRTSGRGETQYF,TGTGCCAGCAGTCCCCGGACTAGCGGGAGGGGAGAGACCCAGTACTTC
15,TRBV20-1,TRBJ2-7,-,-,CSAREPGRGSYEQYF,TGCAGTGCTAGAGAACCGGGGCGGGGTTCCTACGAGCAGTACTTC
13,TRBV27,TRBJ1-1,few,-,CASSLSGGGEAFF,TGTGCCAGCAGTTTATCAGGGGGAGGTGAAGCTTTCTTT
18,TRBV23-1,TRBJ2-3,few,TRBD2,CASSQPNPTQAGARTQYF,TGCGCCAGCAGTCAACCAAACCCCACGCAGGCGGGAGCTCGGACGCAGTATTTT
16,TRBV11-2,TRBJ2-5,-,TRBD2,CASSIVAGGYQETQYF,TGTGCCAGCAGCATTGTAGCGGGGGGGTACCAAGAGACCCAGTACTTC
14,TRBV27,TRBJ2-7,few,-,CASSRYGQSYEQYF,TGTGCCAGCAGTCGATATGGACAGTCCTACGAGCAGTACTTC
13,TRBV6-5,TRBJ2-7,-,-,CASGRAGAYEQYF,TGTGCCAGCGGCCGGGCAGGCGCCTACGAGCAGTACTTC
14,TRBV7-2,TRBJ2-4,-,TRBD2,CASSGSGAENIQYF,TGTGCCAGCAGCGGGAGCGGGGCCGAAAACATTCAGTACTTC
12,TRBV7-2,TRBJ2-5,many,-,CASSFVGETQYF,TGTGCCAGCAGCTTCGTAGGGGAGACCCAGTACTTC
16,TRBV4-1,TRBJ2-5,few,-,CASSQVGLSGQETQYF,TGCGCCAGCAGCCAAGTCGGCCTCAGTGGGCAAGAGACCCAGTACTTC
15,TRBV7-2,TRBJ2-3,many,TRBD2,CASSLAGGTTDTQYF,TGTGCCAGCAGCTTAGCGGGAGGGACCACAGATACGCAGTATTTT
13,TRBV29-1,TRBJ1-2,few,-,CSGSTAGGRGYTF,TGCAGCGGGTCCACTGCGGGGGGCCGAGGCTACACCTTC
17,TRBV7-2,TRBJ1-1,many,-,CASRHTSTERKGTEAFF,TGTGCCAGCAGGCATACATCGACAGAAAGGAAGGGGACTGAAGCTTTCTTT
12,TRBV29-1,TRBJ2-7,few,-,CSVTGLVFEQYF,TGCAGCGTCACGGGGCTGGTCTTCGAGCAGTACTTC
15,TRBV12-3/TRBV12-4,TRBJ1-4,-,-,CASSSPTGGNEKLFF,TGTGCCAGCAGTTCACCGACAGGAGGAAATGAAAAACTGTTTTTT
16,TRBV7-6,TRBJ2-3,many,TRBD2,CASSLGAGGVTDTQYF,TGTGCCAGCAGCTTAGGGGCGGGAGGGGTCACAGATACGCAGTATTTT
17,TRBV7-9,TRBJ1-4,many,TRBD1,CASSRSRTGQANEKLFF,TGTGCCAGCAGCCGAAGTCGAACGGGACAGGCAAATGAAAAACTGTTTTTT
14,TRBV7-2,TRBJ2-1,few,TRBD2,CASSFPGLLPEQFF,TGTGCCAGCAGCTTTCCGGGACTACTACCTGAGCAGTTCTTC
12,TRBV5-6,TRBJ2-5,many,-,CASRWGQETQYF,TGTGCCAGCAGATGGGGACAAGAGACCCAGTACTTC
19,TRBV7-8,TRBJ1-1,many,-,CASSLRRRWGRAGNTEAFF,TGTGCCAGCAGCTTACGTCGGCGATGGGGCAGGGCTGGGAACACTGAAGCTTTCTTT
13,TRBV28,TRBJ1-2,-,-,CASSFGGLDGYTF,TGTGCCAGCAGTTTCGGGGGCCTGGATGGCTACACCTTC
12,TRBV19,TRBJ2-1,-,-,CASSPRGTEQFF,TGTGCCAGTAGTCCCCGTGGGACAGAGCAGTTCTTC
15,TRBV7-9,TRBJ2-5,many,-,CASSLARGEQETQYF,TGTGCCAGCAGCTTAGCGAGGGGGGAACAAGAGACCCAGTACTTC
16,TRBV7-2,TRBJ1-3,many,-,CASSLTSRSSGNTIYF,TGTGCCAGCAGCTTAACATCCAGAAGCTCTGGAAACACCATATATTTT
14,TRBV11-2,TRBJ2-2,-,-,CASSPGRNTVELFF,TGTGCCAGCAGCCCAGGGAGGAACACCGTGGAGCTGTTTTTT
13,TRBV20-1,TRBJ2-3,-,TRBD2,CSASSGGSDTQYF,TGCAGTGCTAGCAGCGGGGGATCAGATACGCAGTATTTT
13,TRBV5-1,TRBJ1-1,-,-,CASSFQGWAEAFF,TGCGCCAGCAGCTTTCAGGGATGGGCTGAAGCTTTCTTT
14,TRBV29-1,TRBJ1-2,few,TRBD1,CSALTGGRFYGYTF,TGCAGCGCCTTAACAGGGGGCAGGTTCTATGGCTACACCTTC
17,TRBV10-3,TRBJ2-2,many,-,CAISEPTGFANTGELFF,TGTGCCATCAGTGAGCCCACAGGCTTCGCGAACACCGGGGAGCTGTTTTTT